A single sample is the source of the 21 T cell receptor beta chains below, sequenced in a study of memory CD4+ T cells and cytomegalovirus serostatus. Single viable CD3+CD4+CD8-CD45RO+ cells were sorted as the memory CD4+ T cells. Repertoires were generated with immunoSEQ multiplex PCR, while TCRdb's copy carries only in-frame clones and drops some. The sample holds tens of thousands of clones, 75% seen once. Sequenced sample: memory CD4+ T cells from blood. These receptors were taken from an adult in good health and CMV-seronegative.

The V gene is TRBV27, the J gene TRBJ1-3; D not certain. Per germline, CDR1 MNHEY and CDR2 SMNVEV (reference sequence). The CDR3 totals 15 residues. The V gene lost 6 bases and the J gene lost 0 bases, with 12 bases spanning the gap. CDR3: CASSLNLRSGNTIYF. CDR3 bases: TGTGCCAGCAGCCTGAATCTACGCTCTGGAAACACCATATATTTT.

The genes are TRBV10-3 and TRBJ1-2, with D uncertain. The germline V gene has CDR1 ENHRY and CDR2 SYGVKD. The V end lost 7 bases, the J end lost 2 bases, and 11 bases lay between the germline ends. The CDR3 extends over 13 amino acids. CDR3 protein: CAITSDRNYGYTF. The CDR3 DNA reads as TGTGCCATCACGTCGGACCGAAACTATGGCTACACCTTC.

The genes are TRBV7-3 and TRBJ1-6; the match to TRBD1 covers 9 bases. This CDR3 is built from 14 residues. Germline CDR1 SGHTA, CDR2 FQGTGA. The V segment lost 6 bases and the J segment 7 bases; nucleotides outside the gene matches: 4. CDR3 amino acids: CASSQGQGNSPLHF. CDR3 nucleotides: TGTGCCAGCAGTCAAGGACAGGGGAATTCACCCCTCCACTTT.

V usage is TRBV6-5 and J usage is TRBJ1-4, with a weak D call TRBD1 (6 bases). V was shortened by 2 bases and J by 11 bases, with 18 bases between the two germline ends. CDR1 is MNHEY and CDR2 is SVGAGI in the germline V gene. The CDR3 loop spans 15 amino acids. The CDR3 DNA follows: TGTGCCAGCAGTTACGACAGGTGGAGAATAGAGAAACTGTTTTTT. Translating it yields CASSYDRWRIEKLFF.

The CDR3 protein is CASSRQGVASTDTQYF. The CDR3 DNA sequence: TGCGCCAGCAGCCGTCAGGGTGTCGCGAGCACAGATACGCAGTATTTT. The chain combines TRBV5-1 with TRBJ2-3; possible D gene TRBD1, 5 bases. Germline V gives CDR1 SGHRS, CDR2 YFSETQ. This CDR3 contains 16 residues. V was cut by 4 bases and J by 0 bases, with 15 bases left in between.

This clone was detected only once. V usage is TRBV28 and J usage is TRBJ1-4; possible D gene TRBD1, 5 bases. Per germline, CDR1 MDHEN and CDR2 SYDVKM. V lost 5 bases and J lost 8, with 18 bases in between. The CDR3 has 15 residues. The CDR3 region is CASSVNQGIQEKLFF. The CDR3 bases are TGTGCCAGCAGTGTAAACCAGGGAATTCAGGAAAAACTGTTTTTT.

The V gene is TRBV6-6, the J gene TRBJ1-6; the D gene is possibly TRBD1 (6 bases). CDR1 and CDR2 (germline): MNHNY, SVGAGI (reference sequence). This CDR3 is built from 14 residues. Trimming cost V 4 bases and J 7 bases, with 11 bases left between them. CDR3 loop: CASSWDTGNSPLHF. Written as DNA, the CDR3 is TGTGCCAGCAGTTGGGACACAGGCAATTCACCCCTCCACTTT.

The CDR3 sequence: CASSEYRESEAFF. The CDR3 coding sequence is TGTGCCAGCAGTGAATATCGGGAGAGTGAAGCTTTCTTT. This rearrangement joins TRBV25-1 to TRBJ1-1; D unclear. This CDR3 has 13 amino acids. Per germline, CDR1 MGHDK and CDR2 SYGVNS. Trimming removed 0 bases at V and 7 bases at J, with 9 bases between. The variable domain in full, with the rest retrieved from reference TRBV25-1 and TRBJ1-1, is EADIYQTPRYLVIGTGKKITLECSQTMGHDKMYWYQQDPGMELHLIHYSYGVNSTEKGDLSSESTVSRIRTEHFPLTLESARPSHTSQYLCASSEYRESEAFFGQGTRLTVV.

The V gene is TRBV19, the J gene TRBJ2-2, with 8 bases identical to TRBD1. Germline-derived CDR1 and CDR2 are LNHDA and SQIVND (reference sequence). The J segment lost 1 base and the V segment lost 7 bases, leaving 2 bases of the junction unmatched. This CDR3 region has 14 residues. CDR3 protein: CASKDRENTGELFF. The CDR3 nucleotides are TGTGCCAGTAAGGACAGGGAGAACACCGGGGAGCTGTTTTTT.

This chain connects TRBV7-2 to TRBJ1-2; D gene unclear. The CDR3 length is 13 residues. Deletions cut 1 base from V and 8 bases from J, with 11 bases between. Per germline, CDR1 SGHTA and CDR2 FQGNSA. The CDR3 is CASSLDTYGGYTF. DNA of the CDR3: TGTGCCAGCAGCTTAGACACTTACGGCGGCTACACCTTC.

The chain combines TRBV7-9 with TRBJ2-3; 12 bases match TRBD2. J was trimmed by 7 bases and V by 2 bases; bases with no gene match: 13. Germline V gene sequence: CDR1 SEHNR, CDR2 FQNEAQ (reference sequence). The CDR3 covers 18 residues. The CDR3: CASSLPFRLAGVAHTQYF. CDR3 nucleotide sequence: TGTGCCAGCAGCTTACCCTTCCGACTAGCGGGGGTTGCCCATACGCAGTATTTT.

This chain's CDR3 is CASSLMQGGEKLFF. DNA of the CDR3: TGTGCCAGCAGCTTGATGCAGGGGGGTGAAAAACTGTTTTTT. The V call is TRBV5-6, the J call TRBJ1-4, with 7 bases that match TRBD1. Germline loops: CDR1 SGHDT, CDR2 YYEEEE. Unmatched junction bases numbered 4, after V lost 1 base and J lost 7 bases. The CDR3 extends over 14 amino acids.

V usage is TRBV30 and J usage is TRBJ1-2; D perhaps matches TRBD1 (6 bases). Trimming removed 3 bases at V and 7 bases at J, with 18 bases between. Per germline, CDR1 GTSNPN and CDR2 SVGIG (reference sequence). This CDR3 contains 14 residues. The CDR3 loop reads CAWRTRQGTGGYTF. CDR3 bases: TGTGCCTGGAGGACACGCCAGGGGACGGGTGGCTACACCTTC. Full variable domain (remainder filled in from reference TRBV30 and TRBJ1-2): SQTIHQWPATLVQPVGSPLSLECTVEGTSNPNLYWYRQAAGRGLQLLFYSVGIGQISSEVPQNLSASRPQDRQFILSSKKLLLSDSGFYLCAWRTRQGTGGYTFGSGTRLTVV.

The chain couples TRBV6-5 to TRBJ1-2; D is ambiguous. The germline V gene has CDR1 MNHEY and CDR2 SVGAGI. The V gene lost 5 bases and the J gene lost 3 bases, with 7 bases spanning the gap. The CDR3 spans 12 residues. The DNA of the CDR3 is TGTGCCAGCAGTATGCAACACTATGGCTACACCTTC. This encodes CASSMQHYGYTF.

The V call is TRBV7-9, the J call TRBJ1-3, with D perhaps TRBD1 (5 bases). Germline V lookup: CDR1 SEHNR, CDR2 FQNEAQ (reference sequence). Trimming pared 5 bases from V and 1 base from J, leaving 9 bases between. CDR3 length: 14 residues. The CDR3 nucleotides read TGTGCCAGCAGCATGGACACTTCTGGAAACACCATATATTTT. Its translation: CASSMDTSGNTIYF.

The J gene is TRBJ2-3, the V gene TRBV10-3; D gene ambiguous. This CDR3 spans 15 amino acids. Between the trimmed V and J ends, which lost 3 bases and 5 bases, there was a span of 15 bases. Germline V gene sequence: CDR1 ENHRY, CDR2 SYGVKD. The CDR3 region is CAISDNARLGDTQYF. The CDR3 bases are TGTGCCATCAGTGATAATGCCCGGCTGGGAGATACGCAGTATTTT.

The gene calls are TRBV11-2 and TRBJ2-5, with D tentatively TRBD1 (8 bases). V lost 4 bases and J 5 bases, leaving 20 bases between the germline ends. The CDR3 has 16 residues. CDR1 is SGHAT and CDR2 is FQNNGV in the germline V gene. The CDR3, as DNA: TGTGCCAGCAGCTCCGGACAGGGAGGGAGGGTGGAGACCCAGTACTTC. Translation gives CASSSGQGGRVETQYF.

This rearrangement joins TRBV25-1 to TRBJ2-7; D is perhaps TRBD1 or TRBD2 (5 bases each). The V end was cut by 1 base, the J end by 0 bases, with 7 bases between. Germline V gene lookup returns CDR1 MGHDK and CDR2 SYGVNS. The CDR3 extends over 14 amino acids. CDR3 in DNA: TGTGCCAGCAGTGAATCAGGGACCTCCTACGAGCAGTACTTC. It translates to CASSESGTSYEQYF.

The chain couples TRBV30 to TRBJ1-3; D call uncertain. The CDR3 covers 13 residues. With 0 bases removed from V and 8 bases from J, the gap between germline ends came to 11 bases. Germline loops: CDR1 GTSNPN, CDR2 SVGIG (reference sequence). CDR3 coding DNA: TGTGCCTGGAGTGTAAACTGTCGGGACACCATATATTTT. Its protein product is CAWSVNCRDTIYF.

The CDR3 protein is CASGPRGEKLFF. The CDR3 bases are TGTGCCAGCGGACCAAGAGGGGAAAAACTGTTTTTT. The chain is built from TRBV28 and TRBJ1-4, with D unresolved. The CDR3 is 12 residues long. V dropped 8 bases and J dropped 8 bases, with 12 bases sitting between them. Germline CDR1 is MDHEN and CDR2 is SYDVKM.

The CDR3, as DNA: TGTGCCATCAGGCCGGGACAGGGATGGGAGACCCAGTACTTC. This encodes CAIRPGQGWETQYF. The V call is TRBV10-3, the J call TRBJ2-5; the match to TRBD1 covers 9 bases. Germline V gene data show CDR1 as ENHRY and CDR2 as SYGVKD. The junction had 7 bases not matched to a gene; V was cut back by 6 bases and J by 5 bases. This CDR3 region has 14 residues.